Shown below are 29 T cell receptor beta chains from a single sample sequenced in a study of CD8+CD57+ T cells in acquired aplastic anemia. CD8+CD57+ cell expansion had been shown by flow cytometry in patients chosen for sequencing. CDR3 and TCR beta VDJ profiling relied on genomic DNA as the template. TCRdb reprocessed the reads with MiXCR, giving one entry per CDR3 protein. The table shows about 200,000 distinct CDR3 sequences, with roughly 60% occurring only once. The sequenced material came from sorted CD4+, CD8+, or CD8+CD57+ T cells (not recorded which) from PBMCs. These receptor sequences come from a human donor with aplastic anemia.

The chain carries TRBV2 and TRBJ1-4, with 7 bases aligning to TRBD1. V trimming: 4 bases; J trimming: 7 bases; junction bases outside the gene matches: 6. This CDR3 comprises 14 residues. Germline V gene sequence: CDR1 SNHLY, CDR2 FYNNEI. Here the CDR3 reads CASSAQGGIEKLFF. The CDR3 DNA reads TGTGCCAGCAGTGCCCAGGGGGGAATTGAAAAACTGTTTTTT.

This chain links TRBV20-1 with TRBJ2-7; possible D gene TRBD2, 5 bases. Judging by the DNA end, TRBJ2-5 fits better; the J call may be wrong. The CDR3 is made up of 14 amino acids. CDR1 is DFQATT, CDR2 SNEGSKA, per germline (reference sequence). This CDR3 is CSARDPDWQETQYF. The CDR3 DNA follows: TGCAGTGCTAGAGATCCGGACTGGCAAGAGACCCAGTACTTC.

The table lists this clonotype with a few counts. The chain combines TRBV19 with TRBJ1-6, with a weak D call TRBD1 (6 bases). Germline values: CDR1 LNHDA, CDR2 SQIVND (reference sequence). V lost 6 bases and J 7 bases, leaving 13 bases between the germline ends. The CDR3 runs 14 residues. The CDR3 region has the DNA TGTGCCAGTAGCGTGCAGGGGCTAAATTCACCCCTCCACTTT. Residues: CASSVQGLNSPLHF.

The J gene is TRBJ1-3, the V gene TRBV4-1; D uncertain. The CDR3 is made up of 11 amino acids. The V end was cut by 8 bases, the J end by 6 bases, with 8 bases between. CDR1 is MGHRA and CDR2 is YSYEKL in the germline V gene. The DNA of the CDR3 is TGCGCCAGCTCCCTTGCAAACACCATATATTTT. This gives the protein CASSLANTIYF.

This clonotype was found a few times. The CDR3 bases are TGTGCCAGTAGAATGAGTATTCTCAACTATGGCTACACCTTC. Its translation is CASRMSILNYGYTF. The genes are TRBV19 and TRBJ1-2; D gene unclear. The ends were cut back, 6 bases at V and 2 bases at J, with 13 bases in the middle. CDR1 LNHDA and CDR2 SQIVND come from the germline V gene (reference sequence). The CDR3 is 14 amino acids.

The chain employs TRBV7-9 and TRBJ2-5, with D unresolved. Germline CDR1 SEHNR, CDR2 FQNEAQ (reference sequence). Deletions cut 2 bases from V and 5 bases from J, with 12 bases between. This CDR3 has 14 amino acids. DNA of the CDR3: TGTGCCAGCAGCTTACAATGGGTGTCCGAGACCCAGTACTTC. This gives the protein CASSLQWVSETQYF.

This clonotype was picked up a small number of times. The rearrangement uses TRBV29-1 and TRBJ2-5; 7 nucleotides match TRBD1. V gave up 4 bases and J gave up 2 bases; unmatched junction bases: 1. Germline CDR1 reads SQVTM; CDR2 reads ANQGSEA. This CDR3 has 12 residues. CDR3 residues: CSVGRGQETQYF. The DNA for the CDR3 is TGCAGCGTTGGCAGGGGGCAAGAGACCCAGTACTTC.

The chain has TRBV15 and TRBJ1-6; D remains ambiguous. The length of the CDR3 is 13 residues. The germline V and J ends were trimmed by 0 bases and 11 bases, with 8 bases remaining between them. Germline V gene lookup returns CDR1 LNHNV and CDR2 YYDKDF (reference sequence). The DNA for the CDR3 is TGTGCCACCAGCAGAGATTGGAACCCACCCCTCCACTTT. Its protein is CATSRDWNPPLHF.

The chain carries TRBV2 and TRBJ2-6; tentatively, D is TRBD2 (5 bases). Per germline, CDR1 SNHLY and CDR2 FYNNEI. The CDR3 has 13 amino acids. Trimming cost V 7 bases and J 3 bases, with 7 bases left between them. CDR3 sequence: CASTRVGANVLTF. The DNA of the CDR3 is TGTGCCAGCACGAGGGTTGGGGCCAACGTCCTGACTTTC. Full variable domain (rest looked up from reference TRBV2 and TRBJ2-6): EPEVTQTPSHQVTQMGQEVILRCVPISNHLYFYWYRQILGQKVEFLVSFYNNEISEKSEIFDDQFSVERPDGSNFTLKIRSTKLEDSAMYFCASTRVGANVLTFGAGSRLTVL.

The rearrangement links TRBV10-3 to TRBJ2-7, with D possibly being TRBD1 or TRBD2 (5 bases each). Germline V CDR1 and CDR2: ENHRY, SYGVKD. The ends were cut back, 6 bases at V and 3 bases at J, with 18 bases in the middle. The CDR3 contains 15 residues. The CDR3 loop reads CAIRPAGTGLYEQYF. The DNA of the CDR3 is TGTGCCATCAGGCCCGCCGGGACCGGGCTCTACGAGCAGTACTTC.

This chain links TRBV20-1 with TRBJ2-5; 8 nucleotides match TRBD1. This CDR3 is 14 amino acids long. CDR1 and CDR2 from the germline V gene are DFQATT and SNEGSKA (reference sequence). Unmatched junction bases numbered 3, after V lost 3 bases and J lost 0 bases. CDR3 sequence: CSARTGENQETQYF. CDR3 bases: TGCAGTGCTAGGACAGGGGAAAACCAAGAGACCCAGTACTTC.

This clonotype was seen once. The rearrangement joins TRBV9 to TRBJ1-2; possible D gene TRBD1, 5 bases. The CDR3 runs to 15 residues. Germline values: CDR1 SGDLS, CDR2 YYNGEE. The V end was cut by 0 bases, the J end by 5 bases, with 14 bases between. CDR3 sequence: CASSVAVRGGYGYTF. In nucleotides, the CDR3 is TGTGCCAGCAGCGTAGCTGTGAGGGGAGGATATGGCTACACCTTC.

The chain uses TRBV20-1 and TRBJ2-3; D is unresolved. Per the germline V gene, CDR1 is DFQATT and CDR2 is SNEGSKA (reference sequence). V gave up 4 bases and J gave up 8 bases, with 10 bases separating them. The CDR3 spans 11 residues. The CDR3 sequence is CSAISEVTQYF. CDR3 DNA: TGCAGTGCTATAAGCGAGGTTACGCAGTATTTT.

This clonotype was recorded only once. CDR3 loop: CASSPLGNTYEQYF. The CDR3 region has the DNA TGTGCCAGCAGCCCTTTGGGAAACACCTACGAGCAGTACTTC. V gene TRBV11-2 combines with J gene TRBJ2-7; D gene ambiguous. Germline V gives CDR1 SGHAT, CDR2 FQNNGV. The V end was cut by 5 bases, the J end by 2 bases, with 13 bases between. CDR3 length equals 14 residues. The whole variable domain, remainder taken from reference TRBV11-2 and TRBJ2-7, is EAGVAQSPRYKIIEKRQSVAFWCNPISGHATLYWYQQILGQGPKLLIQFQNNGVVDDSQLPKDRFSAERLKGVDSTLKIQPAKLEDSAVYLCASSPLGNTYEQYFGPGTRLTVT.

This chain joins TRBV5-4 and TRBJ1-2; D is ambiguous. This CDR3 comprises 16 residues. Trimming left V 0 bases short and J 3 bases short, with 15 bases between. Germline CDR1 reads SGHNT; CDR2 reads YYREEE (reference sequence). The CDR3 spells CASSLGGESSYYGYTF. In DNA, the CDR3 is TGTGCCAGCAGCTTGGGTGGAGAATCATCATACTATGGCTACACCTTC.

This chain connects TRBV12-3 or TRBV12-4 to TRBJ2-7; D remains unclear. This CDR3 spans 12 amino acids. V lost 3 bases and J 4 bases, leaving 7 bases between the germline ends. The CDR3 DNA sequence: TGTGCCAGCAGTTTGGGGATTTACGAGCAGTACTTC. It yields the protein CASSLGIYEQYF.

The chain joins TRBV2 to TRBJ1-2; possibly TRBD1 for D (5 bases). This CDR3 spans 15 amino acids. Germline loops: CDR1 SNHLY, CDR2 FYNNEI. The V and J ends lost 6 bases and 8 bases respectively, with 22 bases between them. The CDR3 spells CASSPTAAGSLGYTF. The CDR3 DNA is TGTGCCAGCAGCCCAACGGCGGCAGGGTCTCTAGGCTACACCTTC.

In this sample, this clonotype turned up many times. The chain carries TRBV25-1 and TRBJ1-1; D may be TRBD1 (6 bases). V gave up 4 bases and J gave up 7 bases, with 10 bases separating them. Germline values: CDR1 MGHDK, CDR2 SYGVNS. This CDR3 is 12 amino acids long. CDR3 sequence (DNA): TGTGCCAGCAGTGTACAGGGCAATGAAGCTTTCTTT. Amino acid sequence: CASSVQGNEAFF.

CDR3 protein: CASRPGGVGFQETQYF. DNA of the CDR3: TGTGCCAGCCGCCCCGGTGGCGTGGGATTTCAAGAGACCCAGTACTTC. The chain couples TRBV2 to TRBJ2-5; D gene ambiguous. CDR3 size: 16 residues. CDR1 is SNHLY, CDR2 FYNNEI, per germline. The V end was cut by 8 bases, the J end by 2 bases, with 21 bases between.

The genes are TRBV27 and TRBJ1-5; D gene ambiguous. CDR1 is MNHEY and CDR2 is SMNVEV in the germline V gene (reference sequence). Trimming took 3 bases from V and 5 from J, leaving 14 bases between them. The CDR3 length is 15 residues. The CDR3 reads CASSFMAGNDQPQHF. The CDR3 nucleotides are TGTGCCAGCAGTTTCATGGCCGGGAACGATCAGCCCCAGCATTTT.

The chain has TRBV10-3 and TRBJ2-1; TRBD2 matches at 14 bases. V trimming: 10 bases; J trimming: 5 bases; junction bases outside the gene matches: 10. The germline CDR1 and CDR2 sequences are ENHRY and SYGVKD. This CDR3 spans 16 amino acids. CDR3: CASRIGLAGGNNEQFF. The CDR3 DNA reads as TGTGCCAGCAGGATCGGACTAGCGGGGGGTAACAATGAGCAGTTCTTC.

This chain links TRBV20-1 with TRBJ2-1; 8 positions agree with TRBD2. There are 14 residues in the CDR3. V gave up 0 bases and J gave up 7 bases; unmatched junction bases: 5. Germline lookup yields CDR1 DFQATT and CDR2 SNEGSKA (reference sequence). CDR3 bases: TGCAGTGCTAGAGAACTAGCGGTTTCTAATGAGCAGTTCTTC. It codes for CSARELAVSNEQFF.

This rearrangement joins TRBV15 to TRBJ1-1, with D hard to call. Per germline, CDR1 LNHNV and CDR2 YYDKDF (reference sequence). Trimming pared 5 bases from V and 4 bases from J, leaving 11 bases between. The CDR3 consists of 13 residues. CDR3 loop: CATSPARSTEAFF. The CDR3 DNA reads as TGTGCCACCAGCCCCGCCCGGAGCACTGAAGCTTTCTTT.

This clonotype was seen only once. The chain couples TRBV7-8 to TRBJ1-4; D ambiguous. V was trimmed by 1 base and J by 4 bases, leaving 10 bases between them. Germline V gene data show CDR1 as SGHVS and CDR2 as FQNEAQ. This CDR3 comprises 15 residues. The DNA for the CDR3 is TGTGCCAGCAGCTTAGGGGGAGCTGGTAATGAAAAACTGTTTTTT. Protein sequence: CASSLGGAGNEKLFF.

The chain employs TRBV15 and TRBJ2-5, with 14 bases that match TRBD2. Germline V gene lookup returns CDR1 LNHNV and CDR2 YYDKDF (reference sequence). J lost 4 bases, V lost 3 bases, and 4 bases had no gene match. The CDR3 has 16 residues. The CDR3 DNA reads as TGTGCCACCAGCAGGGCGACTAGCGGGAGGGCAGAGACCCAGTACTTC. Amino acids: CATSRATSGRAETQYF.

This clonotype was seen many times. V gene TRBV2 combines with J gene TRBJ1-3; D possibly corresponds to TRBD1 (5 bases). The CDR3 length is 15 residues. The germline V and J ends were trimmed by 6 bases and 3 bases, with 15 bases remaining between them. CDR1 is SNHLY and CDR2 is FYNNEI in the germline V gene. This chain's CDR3 is CASRGKQVLGNTIYF. DNA of the CDR3: TGTGCCAGCAGGGGAAAACAGGTGCTTGGAAACACCATATATTTT.

This clonotype has more than one count but fewer than ten. The chain recombines TRBV3-1 with TRBJ1-1; D remains unclear. V was shortened by 10 bases and J by 7 bases, with 19 bases between the two germline ends. The CDR3 has 13 amino acids. Germline loops: CDR1 LGHDT, CDR2 YNNKEL (reference sequence). CDR3 in amino acids: CAISVGPPYEAFF. The DNA of the CDR3 is TGTGCCATCAGTGTAGGGCCTCCTTATGAAGCTTTCTTT.

The chain employs TRBV7-2 and TRBJ1-1, with TRBD1 identical over 7 bases. The CDR3 runs to 15 residues. Trimming removed 5 bases from V and 1 base from J; junction bases left unmatched: 7. The germline V gene encodes CDR1 SGHTA and CDR2 FQGNSA. The chain's CDR3 is CASSRPTGQNTEAFF. The DNA of the CDR3 is TGTGCCAGCAGCCGACCGACAGGGCAGAACACTGAAGCTTTCTTT.

This clonotype has a handful of counts. The chain carries TRBV20-1 and TRBJ2-7, with 7 nucleotides matching TRBD1. The CDR3 is 13 residues long. J was trimmed by 2 bases and V by 6 bases; bases with no gene match: 7. Germline values: CDR1 DFQATT, CDR2 SNEGSKA (reference sequence). The CDR3 protein is CSAHGQDTYEQYF. As DNA, the CDR3 is TGCAGTGCACACGGACAGGATACCTACGAGCAGTACTTC.